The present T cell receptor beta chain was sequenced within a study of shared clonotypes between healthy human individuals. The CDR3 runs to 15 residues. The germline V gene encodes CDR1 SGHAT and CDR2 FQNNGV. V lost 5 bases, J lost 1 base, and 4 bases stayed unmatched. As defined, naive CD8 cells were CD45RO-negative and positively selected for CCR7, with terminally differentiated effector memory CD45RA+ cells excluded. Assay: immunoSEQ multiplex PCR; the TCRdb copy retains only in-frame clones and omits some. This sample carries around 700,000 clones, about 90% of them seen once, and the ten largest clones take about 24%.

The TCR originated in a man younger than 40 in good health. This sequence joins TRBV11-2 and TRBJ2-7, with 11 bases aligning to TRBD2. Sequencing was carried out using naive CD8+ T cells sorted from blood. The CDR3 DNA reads TGTGCCAGCAGCCTACTAGCGGGAGTGTCCTACGAGCAGTACTTC. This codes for CASSLLAGVSYEQYF.